This TCR beta chain was profiled in a study of OX40 agonist ivuxolimab in advanced cancers. Study as a whole: An agonistic human IgG2 monoclonal antibody against OX40 (CD134) was given. Every 2 weeks, patients received ivuxolimab intravenously, dosed at 0.01 to 10 mg/kg.

In its sample, this clone was seen a few times. Profiling relied on immunoSEQ multiplex PCR, and the TCRdb table lists in-frame clones only, not all of them. In the table there are about 38,000 clones, about 80% of which are singletons. The sequenced sample was CD4+ or CD8+ T cells sorted from blood, obtained in a trial of the OX40 agonist ivuxolimab. The sequence came from an adult with an advanced solid tumor such as melanoma, head and neck, liver or kidney cancer.

CDR3 protein: CASSLFTGRDIFNYGYTF. The CDR3 bases are TGTGCCAGCAGTTTATTCACGGGTAGGGACATCTTTAACTATGGCTACACCTTC. The chain employs TRBV28 and TRBJ1-2; D is perhaps TRBD1 (6 bases). V was trimmed by 1 base and J by 1 base, leaving 19 bases between them. The CDR3 totals 18 residues. Germline V lookup: CDR1 MDHEN, CDR2 SYDVKM.